The 13 T cell receptor beta chains reported below all come from one sample, sequenced in a study of blood T cell repertoires in COVID-19 (TCRdb year 2020). Preparation of the library involved the immunoSEQ multiplex PCR assay. TCRdb mirrors the immuneACCESS table, restricted to in-frame sequences. Some clones are absent from its copies; in checked studies, under half trace to an unresolved V gene, and the reason for the others is unknown. Present in this sample are a few hundred thousand clones, 89% of which were seen just once. The top ten clonotypes cover approximately 12% of the sample. What was sequenced was peripheral blood. The receptors shown here come from a woman aged 60-75 years with acute or convalescent COVID-19.

This chain uses TRBV29-1 with TRBJ2-7; TRBD2 might be the D (5 bases). Per the germline V gene, CDR1 is SQVTM and CDR2 is ANQGSEA. The CDR3 is 13 amino acids. The ends were cut back, 3 bases at V and 0 bases at J, with 9 bases in the middle. The CDR3: CSVESGSSYEQYF. The CDR3 DNA reads as TGCAGCGTTGAGTCGGGGAGCTCCTACGAGCAGTACTTC.

A single count supports this clone. The chain links TRBV5-1 to TRBJ1-4, with D possibly being TRBD1 (6 bases). The CDR3 has 15 amino acids. The ends were cut back, 4 bases at V and 1 base at J, with 11 bases in the middle. In germline, CDR1 is SGHRS, CDR2 YFSETQ. CDR3 nucleotide sequence: TGCGCCAGCAGCCCCCAGACAGGAACTAATGAAAAACTGTTTTTT. This encodes CASSPQTGTNEKLFF.

The CDR3 DNA reads as TGTGCCAGCTCACCACAGGGACAGGGGGTTTTCGAAAAACTGTTTTTT. Translated, it gives CASSPQGQGVFEKLFF. The chain couples TRBV18 to TRBJ1-4, with 11 bases lining up with TRBD1. Germline CDR1 and CDR2: KGHSH and LQKENI. Trimming took 1 base from V and 8 from J; bases not matched to a gene: 6. There are 16 residues in the CDR3.

This clone was detected only once. The chain links TRBV5-1 to TRBJ1-1; 9 positions match TRBD1. The CDR3 has 17 amino acids. The ends lost 0 bases at V and 2 bases at J; junction bases unmatched: 8. Germline CDR1 and CDR2: SGHRS and YFSETQ. CDR3: CASSLGLGDRDNTEAFF. In nucleotides, the CDR3 is TGCGCCAGCAGCTTGGGCCTAGGGGACAGGGACAACACTGAAGCTTTCTTT.

J is TRBJ2-1 and V is TRBV7-3, with 14 bases that match TRBD2. The CDR3 is made up of 16 amino acids. Germline CDR1 reads SGHTA; CDR2 reads FQGTGA. After removal of 5 bases from V and 5 bases from J, the junction contained 5 bases not matched to a gene. The chain's CDR3 is CASSPRGLAGDNEQFF. Here the CDR3 DNA reads TGTGCCAGCAGCCCCCGGGGACTAGCGGGGGACAATGAGCAGTTCTTC.

The CDR3 coding sequence is TGTGCCAGTAGTTCCGACAGGGAACAGCCCCAGCATTTT. This gives the protein CASSSDREQPQHF. The genes are TRBV19 and TRBJ1-5, with 7 bases lining up with TRBD1. The V and J ends lost 5 bases and 7 bases, in that order; junction bases with no gene match: 5. In germline, CDR1 is LNHDA, CDR2 SQIVND (reference sequence). The CDR3 totals 13 residues.

The chain has TRBV6-5 and TRBJ1-1, with 11 bases that match TRBD1. Germline V gene data show CDR1 as MNHEY and CDR2 as SVGAGI. The CDR3 runs to 15 residues. The V and J ends lost 4 bases and 1 base, in that order; junction bases with no gene match: 2. CDR3 in amino acids: CASSSGTGGNTEAFF. CDR3 bases: TGTGCCAGCAGTTCCGGGACAGGGGGGAACACTGAAGCTTTCTTT.

This rearrangement joins TRBV5-1 to TRBJ2-3, with TRBD2 matching over 7 bases. V lost 0 bases to trimming and J lost 1 base; unmatched junction nucleotides: 2. The CDR3 has 15 residues. From germline, CDR1 is SGHRS and CDR2 YFSETQ. CDR3 nucleotides: TGCGCCAGCAGCTTGGGTCTAGCGGGCACAGATACGCAGTATTTT. Encoded protein: CASSLGLAGTDTQYF.

The J gene is TRBJ2-3, the V gene TRBV19; 8 nucleotides agree with TRBD2. This CDR3 has 17 residues. J gave up 1 base and V 1 base, and 7 bases lay outside the gene matches. CDR1 and CDR2 from the germline V gene are LNHDA and SQIVND (reference sequence). The CDR3 DNA is TGTGCCAGTAGTATAGGGTGGCGGGGGGATGGCACAGATACGCAGTATTTT. It specifies CASSIGWRGDGTDTQYF.

The V call is TRBV10-3, the J call TRBJ1-3; a possible D gene is TRBD1 (5 bases). V gave up 0 bases and J gave up 1 base, with 22 bases separating them. The CDR3 is 20 amino acids. The V gene's germline CDR1 is ENHRY and CDR2 SYGVKD. The CDR3 DNA reads as TGTGCCATCAGTGAGTCGAGAAGTAGATCCAGGGTAAAGTCTGGAAACACCATATATTTT. This encodes CAISESRSRSRVKSGNTIYF.

V and J are TRBV4-1 and TRBJ1-1, with 9 positions matching TRBD1. Germline trimming cut 4 bases from V and 0 bases from J; bases unmatched to any gene: 12. The CDR3 is 18 amino acids. CDR1 is MGHRA and CDR2 is YSYEKL in the germline V gene. The CDR3 is CASSRAQGATLMNTEAFF. In DNA form, the CDR3 reads TGCGCCAGCAGCCGGGCACAGGGGGCTACCCTCATGAACACTGAAGCTTTCTTT.

V usage is TRBV7-2 and J usage is TRBJ1-5, with 10 bases that match TRBD1. Germline V gives CDR1 SGHTA, CDR2 FQGNSA. This CDR3 has 15 amino acids. Losses at the gene ends were 1 base for V and 7 bases for J; bases not matched to a gene: 4. CDR3 nucleotide sequence: TGTGCCAGCAGCTTAGGCGGACAGGGGGACCAGCCCCAGCATTTT. Its protein product is CASSLGGQGDQPQHF.

The J gene is TRBJ1-4, the V gene TRBV19; 7 bases map to TRBD1. CDR3 length: 15 amino acids. V dropped 10 bases and J dropped 4; count of bases not matched to a gene: 12. Germline V gene lookup returns CDR1 LNHDA and CDR2 SQIVND (reference sequence). CDR3 loop: CATSSHGDSNEKLFF. In DNA form, the CDR3 reads TGTGCCACCTCGTCCCACGGGGACAGTAATGAAAAACTGTTTTTT.